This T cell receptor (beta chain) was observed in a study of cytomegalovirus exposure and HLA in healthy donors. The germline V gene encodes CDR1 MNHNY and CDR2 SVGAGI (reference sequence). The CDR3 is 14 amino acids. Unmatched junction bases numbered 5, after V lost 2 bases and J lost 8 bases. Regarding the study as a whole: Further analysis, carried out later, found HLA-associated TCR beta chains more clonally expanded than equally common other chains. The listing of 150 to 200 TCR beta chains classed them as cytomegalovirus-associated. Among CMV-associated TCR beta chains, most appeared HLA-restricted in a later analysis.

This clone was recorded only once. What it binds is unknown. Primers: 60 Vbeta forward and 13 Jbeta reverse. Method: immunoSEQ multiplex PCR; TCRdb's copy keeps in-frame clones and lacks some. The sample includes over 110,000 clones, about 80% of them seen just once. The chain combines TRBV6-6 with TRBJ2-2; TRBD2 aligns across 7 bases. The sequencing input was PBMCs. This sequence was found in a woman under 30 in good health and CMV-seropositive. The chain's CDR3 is CASSYGDGRGELFF. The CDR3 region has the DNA TGTGCCAGCAGTTACGGGGACGGGAGGGGGGAGCTGTTTTTT.